These T cell receptor beta chains were read from a single sample in a study of OX40 agonist ivuxolimab in advanced cancers. Measured with immunoSEQ multiplex PCR; TCRdb has only the in-frame clones, and not every one. The sample lists 80,000 or so clones; over 80% were seen once. Material: CD4+ or CD8+ T cells sorted from blood, obtained in a trial of the OX40 agonist ivuxolimab. All receptors come from an adult with an advanced solid tumor such as melanoma, head and neck, liver or kidney cancer. Both conserved end residues are part of each CDR3. The order of the fields is D gene, V gene, clone size, J gene, CDR3 protein, CDR3 DNA. The D gene is left open where the match is weak. Some rows have no size entry. The others give once, few or many, or a class for an expanded clone.

>-|TRBV6-5|-|TRBJ1-5
CASSPQAYSNQPQHF
TGTGCCAGCAGCCCCCAGGCCTATAGCAATCAGCCCCAGCATTTT
>TRBD2|TRBV27|-|TRBJ2-3
CASSKLGAGLAGTDTQYF
TGTGCCAGCAGCAAACTTGGCGCTGGGCTAGCGGGCACAGATACGCAGTATTTT
>TRBD2|TRBV10-3|-|TRBJ2-1
CAIKTTSGGYNEQFF
TGTGCCATCAAAACGACTAGCGGGGGCTACAATGAGCAGTTCTTC
>TRBD1|TRBV9|-|TRBJ1-5
CASSATGLVGPQHF
TGTGCCAGCAGCGCGACAGGGCTCGTGGGGCCCCAGCATTTT
>-|TRBV2|-|TRBJ2-3
CASSESPGSTDTQYF
TGTGCCAGCAGTGAGTCCCCGGGGTCCACAGATACGCAGTATTTT
>TRBD2|TRBV11-2|-|TRBJ2-1
CASSPGLAGRSSDEQFF
TGTGCCAGCAGCCCGGGACTAGCGGGGAGGAGTTCCGATGAGCAGTTCTTC
>-|TRBV28|-|TRBJ2-7
CASRGQYEQYF
TGTGCCAGCAGGGGGCAATACGAGCAGTACTTC
>TRBD1|TRBV6-5|-|TRBJ1-1
CASSYRGLYTEAFF
TGTGCCAGCAGTTACAGGGGGCTGTACACTGAAGCTTTCTTT
>-|TRBV6-1|-|TRBJ2-7
CASSELWARNEQYF
TGTGCCAGCAGTGAACTCTGGGCGAGGAACGAGCAGTACTTC
>-|TRBV6-1|-|TRBJ2-7
CASSELRYEQYF
TGTGCCAGCAGTGAATTGAGGTACGAGCAGTACTTC
>-|TRBV19|once|TRBJ2-5
CASSPPGGSQYF
TGTGCCAGTAGCCCACCGGGCGGGTCCCAGTACTTC
>-|TRBV5-4|-|TRBJ2-5
CASKSREPDKETQYF
TGTGCCAGCAAGTCCCGGGAACCGGATAAAGAGACCCAGTACTTC
>-|TRBV9|-|TRBJ2-3
CASSVAAQWADTQYF
TGTGCCAGCAGCGTAGCCGCGCAGTGGGCCGATACGCAGTATTTT
>TRBD1|TRBV2|-|TRBJ1-1
CASSKFGQANTEAFF
TGTGCCAGCAGTAAATTCGGACAGGCGAACACTGAAGCTTTCTTT
>-|TRBV5-1|-|TRBJ1-2
CASSPGATTNYGYTF
TGCGCCAGCAGCCCGGGGGCGACAACAAACTATGGCTACACCTTC
>-|TRBV2|-|TRBJ1-2
CASIESAKGYTF
TGTGCCAGCATTGAGTCCGCTAAAGGCTACACCTTC
>-|TRBV5-5|-|TRBJ2-2
CASSSPSPSGRYLTGELFF
TGTGCCAGCAGCTCCCCATCCCCCAGCGGGCGCTACCTCACCGGGGAGCTGTTTTTT
>-|TRBV18|-|TRBJ2-3
CASSPSMSTTDTQYF
TGTGCCAGCTCACCCAGTATGTCTACCACAGATACGCAGTATTTT
>-|TRBV19|-|TRBJ1-1
CASSQGMNTEAFF
TGTGCCAGTAGTCAGGGTATGAACACTGAAGCTTTCTTT
>TRBD1|TRBV18|-|TRBJ2-2
CASSPGTANTGELFF
TGTGCCAGCTCACCCGGGACAGCGAACACCGGGGAGCTGTTTTTT
>-|TRBV27|-|TRBJ2-3
CASSLTFTDTQYF
TGTGCCAGCAGTTTGACTTTCACAGATACGCAGTATTTT
>-|TRBV6-5|-|TRBJ2-5
CASRRTVAGETQYF
TGTGCCAGCAGGCGTACGGTCGCGGGAGAGACCCAGTACTTC
>-|TRBV6-6|once|TRBJ2-3
CASSYPGAPDTQYF
TGTGCCAGCAGTTATCCAGGGGCCCCGGATACGCAGTATTTT
>-|TRBV2|-|TRBJ1-2
CASSPQGTYYGYTF
TGTGCCAGCAGTCCTCAAGGAACGTACTATGGCTACACCTTC
>TRBD1|TRBV7-2|-|TRBJ1-6
CASSPGGGLGSPLHF
TGTGCCAGCAGCCCAGGGGGGGGCCTTGGATCACCCCTCCACTTT
>-|TRBV6-5|-|TRBJ1-2
CASSYSTGGGYTF
TGTGCCAGCAGTTACTCCACAGGTGGTGGCTACACCTTC
>-|TRBV15|-|TRBJ2-7
CATSRDPAQAYEQYF
TGTGCCACCAGCAGAGATCCGGCCCAGGCCTACGAGCAGTACTTC
>-|TRBV28|-|TRBJ2-3
CASTTPGGYTDTQYF
TGTGCCAGCACCACTCCCGGGGGATACACAGATACGCAGTATTTT
>-|TRBV28|once|TRBJ1-2
CASSLNKLLTPSYGYTF
TGTGCCAGCAGTTTAAACAAGCTGTTGACACCCAGCTATGGCTACACCTTC
>TRBD2|TRBV5-4|-|TRBJ2-5
CASSFTSGGVQETQYF
TGTGCCAGCAGCTTCACTAGCGGGGGGGTCCAAGAGACCCAGTACTTC
>TRBD2|TRBV5-1|-|TRBJ2-7
CASSVDTGGPTSGRRASYEQYF
TGCGCCAGCAGCGTTGACACAGGGGGACCTACTAGCGGGAGGAGGGCATCCTACGAGCAGTACTTC
>-|TRBV5-1|-|TRBJ1-1
CASSEGGGTEAFF
TGCGCCAGCAGCGAGGGTGGTGGCACTGAAGCTTTCTTT
>-|TRBV6-5|few|TRBJ2-7
CASSHRVGNEQYF
TGTGCCAGCAGCCACAGGGTTGGCAACGAGCAGTACTTC
>-|TRBV29-1|once|TRBJ1-2
CSVDPGANYGYTF
TGCAGCGTTGATCCAGGGGCAAACTATGGCTACACCTTC
>-|TRBV28|-|TRBJ2-1
CASSRGEQFF
TGTGCCAGCAGTCGCGGTGAGCAGTTCTTC
>-|TRBV7-9|-|TRBJ2-7
CASSLEQGKEQYF
TGTGCCAGCAGCTTAGAACAGGGAAAGGAGCAGTACTTC
>TRBD1|TRBV7-2|-|TRBJ1-2
CASSLQQGNYGYTF
TGTGCCAGCAGCTTACAACAGGGGAACTATGGCTACACCTTC
>TRBD1|TRBV2|-|TRBJ1-6
CASRAGTDNSPLHF
TGTGCCAGCAGAGCCGGGACAGATAATTCACCCCTCCACTTT
>TRBD2|TRBV5-1|-|TRBJ2-1
CASSLGAGVREQFF
TGCGCCAGCAGCTTGGGTGCGGGAGTAAGGGAGCAGTTCTTC
>-|TRBV5-1|-|TRBJ1-2
CASSWNGTPRNGYTF
TGCGCCAGCAGCTGGAACGGGACACCCAGAAATGGCTACACCTTC
>-|TRBV6-5|-|TRBJ2-7
CASSYRGPQGAYEQYF
TGTGCCAGCAGTTACCGGGGCCCCCAAGGGGCGTACGAGCAGTACTTC